This T cell receptor beta chain was recorded in a study of T cell repertoires in cytomegalovirus infection. In the study overall: Public TCR beta signatures indicated both CMV infection and matching HLA type.

Whole-study findings and limits: Carriage of CMV together with the relevant HLA was identifiable through cumulative public TCR beta family frequency.

Details on this clonotype: What it binds is not known.

V dropped 5 bases and J dropped 4; count of bases not matched to a gene: 5. CDR3 size: 15 residues. Germline V gene lookup returns CDR1 SEHNR and CDR2 FQNEAQ (reference sequence). TCRdb processed the reads anew with MiXCR; each CDR3 protein has one entry. The sample comprises 900,000 to 950,000 distinct CDR3 sequences, approximately 31% of which are singletons, and about an eighth rests with the top ten. The chain combines TRBV7-9 with TRBJ1-4; TRBD1 matches 9 bases. This specimen was cultured CD8+ T cells from PBMCs, taken from culture after CMV antigen stimulation. This receptor was obtained from a human donor in good health (CMV status not recorded). Some clones in this sample may be carry-over from other donors' samples. CDR3 nucleotides: TGTGCCAGCAGCGGACAGGGGCCCCATAATGAAAAACTGTTTTTT. It translates to CASSGQGPHNEKLFF.